This T cell receptor (beta chain) was profiled in a study of vaccination effects on CD4 cells after COVID-19 (dated by TCRdb to between 2020 and 2023). A note on the overall study: Each participant got two doses of an mRNA SARS-CoV-2 vaccine, either BNT162b2 or mRNA-1273. The full study included ten to eleven COVID-19 convalescent patients and several SARS-CoV-2-naive healthy vaccine recipients. Pre-vaccine samples were collected from two convalescent patients 16 days and one week before the first dose, corresponding to 142 and 148 days after COVID-19 diagnosis. The Oncomine TCR Beta short-read assay on an Illumina iSeq 100 was used to sequence cultures from other donors in the study. SARS-CoV-2 spike-specific CD4+ TCR repertoires were compared before and after mRNA vaccination in COVID-19 convalescent patients and in infection-naive vaccine recipients. What the work shows at the level of the full study, not this receptor alone: The study was limited by a small number of convalescent patients and lacked early post-infection timepoints. In convalescent patients, the post-vaccine spike-reactive repertoire was composed mainly of new vaccine-induced clones that were largely distinct from infection-induced clones. Marked clonal contraction was observed in both infection-induced and vaccine-induced clones at late post-vaccination timepoints, consistent with waning T cell responses.

The library was obtained by the immunoSEQ multiplex PCR assay. DNA from the cultured and isolated CD4+ T cells underwent TCR beta CDR3 sequencing. The original methods were these. Non-productive TCR sequences were removed, reads were trimmed to the CDR3 region, and CDR3s of at least 7 amino acids were retained. Antigen-specific clonotypes were identified using the MANAFEST web app by comparison of expansion in peptide wells against reference cultures. To be called positive, a clone needed expansion at FDR<0.05 compared with the reference and with all other wells, an odds ratio greater than 5, and a frequency greater than 0.1% in two replicate wells. A clonotype was called cross-reactive if it was significantly expanded both in SARS-CoV-2 spike wells and in at least one common cold coronavirus spike condition. CDR3 similarity was assessed by Levenshtein distance using the stringdist R package, and unrooted trees were constructed with ape in R 3.6.1. TCRdb retrieved this table from immuneACCESS and kept in-frame rearrangements only. Not all clones are present; in checked studies, unresolved V genes account for under half, and no reason is known for the remainder. The V and J calls and clone size were taken over from that table, and D and trimming were inferred from the DNA. The sample table shows about 27,000 clones, and about 84% are seen once. The leading ten clones occupy about 16% of the sample.

The ViraFEST assay stimulated PBMC with viral peptide pools and then used TCR sequencing to identify antigen-specific CD4+ T cell clonotypes by expansion. After less than 13 days of culture, CD4+ T cells were isolated with the EasySep CD4+ T cell isolation kit. Convalescent patients had PCR-confirmed SARS-CoV-2 infection between March and December 2020, before Alpha, Beta and Delta variants emerged in the United States. About 2.1 million PBMC per well were cultured in IMDM with about 4.8% human AB serum, 7.5 to 10 IU/ml IL-2 and gentamicin, plus 10 ug/ml peptides. Half of the culture medium was replaced with fresh IL-2-containing medium on days 3 and 7. Unless noted otherwise, every peptide stimulation condition was cultured in triplicate wells. PBMC were separated from whole blood using Ficoll-Paque Plus gradient centrifugation and were then either cryopreserved at -140C or used fresh. The overlapping peptide pools covered the spike proteins of SARS-CoV-2 and of the common cold coronaviruses HCoV-NL63, HCoV-OC43 and HCoV-229E. Genomic DNA was extracted from cultured CD4+ T cells with the QIAamp micro DNA kit.

V gives up 2 bases and J gives up 2 bases, and the segment between their germline ends measures 9 bases. From a lookup of the germline V gene, CDR1 and CDR2 are SGHRS and YFSETQ. The CDR3 spans 14 residues, from the cysteine through the phenylalanine. This entry keeps only the CDR3 DNA: 42 bases, framed from base 1. On this clone itself: Which antigen it targets is not known. Per-base qualities were not stored, and no clone one base away is much larger.

Source: CD4+ T cells from PBMCs cultured with HCoV-NL63 spike peptides, taken before COVID-19 vaccination. Read against the paper, the sample's cell subset or site label means: HCoV-NL63 spike overlapping peptide pool stimulation. The rearrangement joined TRBV5-1 to TRBJ2-3; the D region possibly corresponds to TRBD1 (6 bases align). The receptor was derived from a human donor who had a prior SARS-CoV-2 infection. The CDR3 protein: CASSFGQTTDTQYF. The nucleotides read TGCGCCAGCAGCTTTGGACAGACCACAGATACGCAGTATTTT.